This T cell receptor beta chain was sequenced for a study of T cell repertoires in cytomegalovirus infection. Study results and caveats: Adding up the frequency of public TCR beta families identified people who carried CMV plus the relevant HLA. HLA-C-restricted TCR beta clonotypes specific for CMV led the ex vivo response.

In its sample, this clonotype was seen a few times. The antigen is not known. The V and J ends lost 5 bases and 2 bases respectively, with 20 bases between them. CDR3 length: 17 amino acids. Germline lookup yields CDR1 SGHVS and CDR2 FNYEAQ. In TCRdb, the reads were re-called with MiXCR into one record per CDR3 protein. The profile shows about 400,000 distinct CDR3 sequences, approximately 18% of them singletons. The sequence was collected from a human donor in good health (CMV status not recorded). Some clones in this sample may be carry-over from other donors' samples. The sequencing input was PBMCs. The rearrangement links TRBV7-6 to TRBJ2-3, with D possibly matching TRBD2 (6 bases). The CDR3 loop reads CASSGGTFFSSTDTQYF. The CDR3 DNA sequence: TGTGCCAGCAGCGGTGGGACTTTCTTCTCTTCCACAGATACGCAGTATTTT.